This note documents a single TCR beta chain sequence. Its antigen is still unknown. Per-nucleotide qualities are absent, and no much larger clonotype sits a single base away. This sample stems from a study of chemoradiotherapy in HPV16-positive cancers (dated by TCRdb to 2021 to 2024). Background for the entire study: Functional T-cell assays on cells from two HPV16-positive patients defined candidate HPV-specific T-cell clones and common TCR motifs. The study set out to ask whether T-cell immunity against the HPV oncoproteins E6 and E7 changes over the course of chemoradiotherapy and whether that immunity affects survival. The candidate HPV-specific TCRs and motifs were subsequently tracked in TCR repertoires obtained from 65 to 95 patients with HPV-related cancers. On the study overall, not on this receptor specifically: Expansion of candidate HPV-specific clones and E7-related TCR motifs was observed in the tumor microenvironment during treatment, whereas no such expansion was observed for non-HPV-specific T cells. In HPV16-positive patients, expansion of HPV-responsive T cells during chemoradiotherapy was associated with improved recurrence-free survival. The survival association was reported for HPV16-positive patients, and the functional definition of HPV-specific T cells was derived from only a couple of HPV16-positive patients.

Libraries were made using the immunoSEQ multiplex PCR assay. This immuneACCESS table, as held by TCRdb, lists in-frame sequences with V and J called but not all clones. Of the missing ones, under half trace to an unresolved V gene in checked studies; the others have no known cause. This sample lists 2,000 to 3,000 clones; 80% to 85% were detected once. Jointly, the top ten make up roughly two fifths of the sample. The CDR3 holds 16 amino acids from the cysteine to the phenylalanine. The sequence is cut down to CDR3 DNA, 48 bases in frame from base 1. V has 5 bases trimmed and J has 5 bases trimmed; junction bases matching no gene number 5. The germline V gene provides CDR1 SGHTA and CDR2 FQGNSA. Because repertoires were sampled repeatedly during chemoradiotherapy, clonal expansion in the tumor microenvironment could be followed.

This clonotype was obtained from a human donor with HPV-associated anogenital cancer. Material: tumor tissue, obtained from a patient who underwent chemoradiotherapy. Recombination connected TRBV7-2 to TRBJ2-2; TRBD2 fits 13 bases in the junction. The nucleotides read TGTGCCAGCAGCCGCGGACTAGCGGGAGTTACCGGGGAGCTGTTTTTT. It specifies CASSRGLAGVTGELFF.